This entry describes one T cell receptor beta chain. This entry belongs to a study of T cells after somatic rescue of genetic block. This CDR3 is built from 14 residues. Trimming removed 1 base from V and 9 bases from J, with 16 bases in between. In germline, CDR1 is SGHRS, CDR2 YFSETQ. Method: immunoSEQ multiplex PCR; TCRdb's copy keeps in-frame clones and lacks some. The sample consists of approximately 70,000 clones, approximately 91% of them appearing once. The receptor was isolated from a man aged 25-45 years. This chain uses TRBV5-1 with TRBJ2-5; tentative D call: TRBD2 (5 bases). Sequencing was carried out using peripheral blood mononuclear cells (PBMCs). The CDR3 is CASSLTADRGAQYF. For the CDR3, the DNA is TGCGCCAGCAGCTTGACCGCGGACCGGGGAGCCCAGTACTTC.